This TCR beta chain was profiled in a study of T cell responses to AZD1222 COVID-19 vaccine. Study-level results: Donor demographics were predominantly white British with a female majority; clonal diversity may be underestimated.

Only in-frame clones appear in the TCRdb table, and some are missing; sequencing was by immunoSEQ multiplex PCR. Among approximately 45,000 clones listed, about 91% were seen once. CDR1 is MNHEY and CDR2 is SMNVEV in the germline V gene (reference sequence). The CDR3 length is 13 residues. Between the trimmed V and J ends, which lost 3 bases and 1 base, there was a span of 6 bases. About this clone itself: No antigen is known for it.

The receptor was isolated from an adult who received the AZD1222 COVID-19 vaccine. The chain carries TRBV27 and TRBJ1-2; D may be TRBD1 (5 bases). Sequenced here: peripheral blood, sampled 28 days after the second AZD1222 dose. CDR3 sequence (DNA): TGTGCCAGCAGTTTCCAGGGTAACTATGGCTACACCTTC. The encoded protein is CASSFQGNYGYTF.